This record looks at one T cell receptor (beta chain) sequence and its context. The antigen remains undetermined. The ends lost 10 bases at V and 5 bases at J; junction bases unmatched: 10. Germline lookup yields CDR1 ENHRY and CDR2 SYGVKD. CDR3 length: 14 amino acids. This sample's treatment: roughly 11-day PBMC culture with coronavirus spike peptide pools or control peptides (ViraFEST assay). Cultured CD4+ T cells had their DNA profiled by the Oncomine TCR Beta short-read assay. The authors extracted genomic DNA from cultured CD4+ T cells. One entry per CDR3 protein results from TCRdb running MiXCR on the PCR reads. The table has under 25,000 distinct CDR3 sequences, around 50% seen once. This entry belongs to a study of vaccination and CD4 T cells after COVID-19. Study-wide results and caveats: Relatively few convalescent patients were studied, without early post-infection timepoints. Among convalescent patients, a median about 86% of reactive clones emerged only after vaccination.

This rearrangement joins TRBV10-3 to TRBJ2-5; 10 bases fit TRBD1. This receptor was identified in a human donor with COVID-19. The sequenced material came from cultured CD4+ T cells from blood. The CDR3 DNA reads as TGTGCCACCGCCGGCGGGACAGGGGAGGAGACCCAGTACTTC. The encoded protein is CATAGGTGEETQYF.